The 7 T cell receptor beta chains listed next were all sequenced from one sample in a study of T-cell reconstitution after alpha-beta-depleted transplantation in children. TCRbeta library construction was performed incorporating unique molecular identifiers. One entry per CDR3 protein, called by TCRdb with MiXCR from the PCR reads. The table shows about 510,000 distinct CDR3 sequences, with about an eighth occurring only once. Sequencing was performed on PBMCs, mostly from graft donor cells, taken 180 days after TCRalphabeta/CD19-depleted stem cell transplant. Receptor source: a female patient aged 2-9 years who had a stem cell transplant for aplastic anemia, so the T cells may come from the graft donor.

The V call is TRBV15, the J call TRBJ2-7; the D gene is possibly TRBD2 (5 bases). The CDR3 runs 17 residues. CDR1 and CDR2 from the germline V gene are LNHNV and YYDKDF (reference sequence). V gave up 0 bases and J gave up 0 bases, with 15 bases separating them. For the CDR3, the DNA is TGTGCCACCAGCAGAGATCAGGCGGGTTGGGGCTCCTACGAGCAGTACTTC. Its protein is CATSRDQAGWGSYEQYF.

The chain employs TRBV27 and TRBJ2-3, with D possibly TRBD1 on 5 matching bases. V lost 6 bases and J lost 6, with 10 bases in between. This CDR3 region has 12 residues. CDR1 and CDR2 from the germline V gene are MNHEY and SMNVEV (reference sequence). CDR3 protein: CASSTQGDTQYF. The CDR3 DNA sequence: TGTGCCAGCAGCACTCAGGGTGATACGCAGTATTTT.

CDR3 DNA: TGCAGTGCTAGAGATCAGGTGATGCCCTACAATGAGCAGTTCTTC. Its protein is CSARDQVMPYNEQFF. The chain combines TRBV20-1 with TRBJ2-1; D remains unclear. V gave up 0 bases and J gave up 2 bases, with 11 bases separating them. The germline CDR1 and CDR2 sequences are DFQATT and SNEGSKA (reference sequence). The CDR3 totals 15 residues.

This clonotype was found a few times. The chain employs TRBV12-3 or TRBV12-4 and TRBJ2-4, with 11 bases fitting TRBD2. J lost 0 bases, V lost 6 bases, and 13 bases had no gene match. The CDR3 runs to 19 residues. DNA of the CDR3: TGTGCCAGCAGGCCCACACTAGCGGGAGACCTCTTAGCCAAAAACATTCAGTACTTC. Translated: CASRPTLAGDLLAKNIQYF.

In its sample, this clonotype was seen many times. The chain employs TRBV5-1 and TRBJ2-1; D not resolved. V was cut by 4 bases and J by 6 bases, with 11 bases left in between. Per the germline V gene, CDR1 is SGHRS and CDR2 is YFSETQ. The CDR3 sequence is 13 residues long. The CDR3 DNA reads TGCGCCAGCAGCCTCTATCCCGGCAATGAGCAGTTCTTC. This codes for CASSLYPGNEQFF.

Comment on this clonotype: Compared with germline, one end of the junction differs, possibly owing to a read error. CDR3 DNA: TGTGCCAGTCGGACAGGGTTTTGCGGAACCACCATATATTTT. Encoded protein: CASRTGFCGTTIYF. The chain has TRBV7-9 and TRBJ1-3; the match to TRBD1 covers 8 bases. Germline CDR1 reads SEHNR; CDR2 reads FQNEAQ (reference sequence). The CDR3 is 14 amino acids.

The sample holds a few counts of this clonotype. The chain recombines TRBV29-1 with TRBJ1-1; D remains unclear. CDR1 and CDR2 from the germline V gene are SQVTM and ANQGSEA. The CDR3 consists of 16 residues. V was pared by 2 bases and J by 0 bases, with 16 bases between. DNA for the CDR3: TGCAGCGTTGAAAGACGGGCGTCGGAATTGAACACTGAAGCTTTCTTT. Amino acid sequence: CSVERRASELNTEAFF.